A selection of T cell receptor beta chains follows, all from one sample in a study of PD-1 blockade in classical Hodgkin lymphoma. TCRdb's table, derived via immunoSEQ multiplex PCR, lists solely in-frame clones and lacks some. The sample includes 99,000 or so clones, roughly nine tenths of them seen just once. The source material was peripheral blood mononuclear cells (PBMCs), sampled before the fourth cycle of nivolumab. The source is a human donor with classical Hodgkin lymphoma. Each CDR3 is given with its conserved first and last residue. Each record gives: clone size, J gene, D gene, V gene, CDR3 protein, CDR3 DNA. The D gene is left open where the match is weak. For some rows the clone size is stated as once, few or many, or as a class when expanded; others skip it.

clone size: .
J gene: TRBJ1-1
D gene: TRBD1
V gene: TRBV2
CDR3 protein: CASSEIVFRGYTEAFF
CDR3 DNA: TGTGCCAGCAGTGAAATAGTGTTCAGGGGGTACACTGAAGCTTTCTTT

clone size: .
J gene: TRBJ2-5
D gene: .
V gene: TRBV6-6
CDR3 protein: CATLDLKGETQYF
CDR3 DNA: TGTGCCACCCTTGACTTAAAGGGGGAGACCCAGTACTTC

clone size: once
J gene: TRBJ2-2
D gene: .
V gene: TRBV5-1
CDR3 protein: CASSENANTGELFF
CDR3 DNA: TGCGCCAGCAGCGAGAACGCGAACACCGGGGAGCTGTTTTTT

clone size: .
J gene: TRBJ2-7
D gene: TRBD1
V gene: TRBV27
CDR3 protein: CASRLTGVLGYEQYF
CDR3 DNA: TGTGCCAGCAGACTGACAGGGGTGTTGGGCTACGAGCAGTACTTC

clone size: .
J gene: TRBJ1-5
D gene: TRBD1
V gene: TRBV19
CDR3 protein: CASSIGTGGNQPQHF
CDR3 DNA: TGTGCCAGTAGTATTGGGACAGGGGGCAATCAGCCCCAGCATTTT

clone size: .
J gene: TRBJ2-4
D gene: TRBD1
V gene: TRBV6-1
CDR3 protein: CASSGGTVTAKNIQYF
CDR3 DNA: TGTGCCAGCAGTGGGGGGACAGTCACAGCCAAAAACATTCAGTACTTC

clone size: once
J gene: TRBJ2-7
D gene: .
V gene: TRBV7-2
CDR3 protein: CASSPGQPYEQYF
CDR3 DNA: TGTGCCAGCAGCCCAGGACAGCCCTACGAGCAGTACTTC

clone size: .
J gene: TRBJ2-5
D gene: TRBD2
V gene: TRBV2
CDR3 protein: CASRELLAGGRMEETQYF
CDR3 DNA: TGTGCCAGCAGGGAGCTTCTAGCGGGAGGAAGGATGGAAGAGACCCAGTACTTC

clone size: .
J gene: TRBJ2-3
D gene: TRBD2
V gene: TRBV5-1
CDR3 protein: CASSLEGGRVLDTQYF
CDR3 DNA: TGCGCCAGCAGCTTGGAAGGCGGGAGGGTCTTAGATACGCAGTATTTT

clone size: .
J gene: TRBJ2-5
D gene: .
V gene: TRBV12-5
CDR3 protein: CASAPLGGETQYF
CDR3 DNA: TGTGCTAGTGCCCCCCTGGGGGGTGAGACCCAGTACTTC

clone size: .
J gene: TRBJ2-1
D gene: .
V gene: TRBV11-2
CDR3 protein: CASSVQDISYNEQFF
CDR3 DNA: TGTGCCAGCAGTGTGCAGGATATCTCCTACAATGAGCAGTTCTTC

clone size: .
J gene: TRBJ1-1
D gene: .
V gene: TRBV6-1
CDR3 protein: CASTHPNVLSEAFF
CDR3 DNA: TGTGCCAGCACACATCCGAACGTTTTATCTGAAGCTTTCTTT

clone size: .
J gene: TRBJ2-1
D gene: TRBD2
V gene: TRBV9
CDR3 protein: CASSDSGSPYNEQFF
CDR3 DNA: TGTGCCAGCAGCGACAGCGGGAGCCCCTACAATGAGCAGTTCTTC

clone size: .
J gene: TRBJ2-3
D gene: TRBD2
V gene: TRBV7-2
CDR3 protein: CASSYRLAGVSDTQYF
CDR3 DNA: TGTGCCAGCAGCTACAGACTAGCGGGAGTTTCAGATACGCAGTATTTT

clone size: .
J gene: TRBJ2-7
D gene: .
V gene: TRBV18
CDR3 protein: CASSPQLGALEEQYF
CDR3 DNA: TGTGCCAGCTCACCACAACTAGGGGCCCTTGAGGAGCAGTACTTC

clone size: once
J gene: TRBJ2-7
D gene: .
V gene: TRBV7-2
CDR3 protein: CASSFYRGEGNEQYF
CDR3 DNA: TGTGCCAGCAGCTTTTATCGGGGTGAGGGAAACGAGCAGTACTTC

clone size: .
J gene: TRBJ1-2
D gene: .
V gene: TRBV5-1
CDR3 protein: CASSPGGATAWGGYTF
CDR3 DNA: TGCGCCAGCTCCCCGGGGGGGGCGACAGCTTGGGGTGGCTACACCTTC

clone size: .
J gene: TRBJ1-2
D gene: TRBD1
V gene: TRBV18
CDR3 protein: CASSPRDRGLYGYTF
CDR3 DNA: TGTGCCAGCTCACCACGGGACAGGGGGCTTTATGGCTACACCTTC

clone size: once
J gene: TRBJ1-1
D gene: .
V gene: TRBV28
CDR3 protein: CASSFDNGRNTEAFF
CDR3 DNA: TGTGCCAGCAGTTTTGATAATGGGCGGAACACTGAAGCTTTCTTT

clone size: .
J gene: TRBJ2-1
D gene: TRBD2
V gene: TRBV4-3
CDR3 protein: CASSLLAGAVDEQFF
CDR3 DNA: TGCGCCAGCAGCCTCCTAGCGGGAGCGGTCGATGAGCAGTTCTTC

clone size: .
J gene: TRBJ2-5
D gene: TRBD2
V gene: TRBV15
CDR3 protein: CATSPQWGRVKETQYF
CDR3 DNA: TGTGCCACCAGCCCTCAATGGGGGAGGGTAAAAGAGACCCAGTACTTC

clone size: .
J gene: TRBJ2-7
D gene: TRBD2
V gene: TRBV10-3
CDR3 protein: CAIRGALTSGLEQYF
CDR3 DNA: TGTGCCATCAGGGGGGCGTTGACTAGCGGGTTGGAGCAGTACTTC

clone size: .
J gene: TRBJ2-6
D gene: TRBD2
V gene: TRBV4-3
CDR3 protein: CASSQGAGAGANVLTF
CDR3 DNA: TGCGCCAGCAGCCAAGGGGCGGGAGCTGGGGCCAACGTCCTGACTTTC

clone size: .
J gene: TRBJ2-3
D gene: .
V gene: TRBV6-5
CDR3 protein: CASSYQGEDTDTQYF
CDR3 DNA: TGTGCCAGCAGTTACCAGGGAGAGGACACAGATACGCAGTATTTT

clone size: few
J gene: TRBJ1-2
D gene: TRBD1
V gene: TRBV5-1
CDR3 protein: CASSLQPGQGIYGYTF
CDR3 DNA: TGCGCCAGCAGCCTACAGCCGGGACAGGGAATCTATGGCTACACCTTC

clone size: .
J gene: TRBJ2-7
D gene: .
V gene: TRBV5-4
CDR3 protein: CASSTGGPGEQYF
CDR3 DNA: TGTGCCAGCAGCACTGGGGGACCAGGGGAGCAGTACTTC

clone size: .
J gene: TRBJ1-4
D gene: .
V gene: TRBV10-2
CDR3 protein: CASSGWKEANEKLFF
CDR3 DNA: TGCGCCAGCAGTGGATGGAAGGAGGCAAATGAAAAACTGTTTTTT

clone size: .
J gene: TRBJ2-3
D gene: TRBD2
V gene: TRBV30
CDR3 protein: CASTIQQGSGIRTDTQYF
CDR3 DNA: TGTGCCTCGACAATCCAACAGGGTAGCGGGATTCGAACAGATACGCAGTATTTT

clone size: .
J gene: TRBJ2-1
D gene: .
V gene: TRBV27
CDR3 protein: CASSLKGGGRYNEQFF
CDR3 DNA: TGTGCCAGCAGTTTAAAAGGGGGGGGGCGGTACAATGAGCAGTTCTTC

clone size: .
J gene: TRBJ1-5
D gene: .
V gene: TRBV30
CDR3 protein: CAWSQKGGQPQHF
CDR3 DNA: TGTGCCTGGTCCCAAAAGGGGGGTCAGCCCCAGCATTTT

clone size: once
J gene: TRBJ1-5
D gene: .
V gene: TRBV19
CDR3 protein: CASSMSSQVDSNQPQHF
CDR3 DNA: TGTGCCAGTAGTATGTCGAGCCAGGTTGATAGCAATCAGCCCCAGCATTTT

clone size: few
J gene: TRBJ2-1
D gene: .
V gene: TRBV13
CDR3 protein: CASSRDNEQFF
CDR3 DNA: TGTGCCAGCAGCCGGGACAATGAGCAGTTCTTC

clone size: .
J gene: TRBJ2-1
D gene: TRBD2
V gene: TRBV19
CDR3 protein: CASSIGLAGNEQFF
CDR3 DNA: TGTGCCAGTAGTATTGGACTAGCGGGGAATGAGCAGTTCTTC

clone size: .
J gene: TRBJ1-4
D gene: .
V gene: TRBV11-2
CDR3 protein: CASSLEFLLGKPDEKLFF
CDR3 DNA: TGTGCCAGCAGCCTGGAGTTTTTGTTGGGCAAACCCGATGAAAAACTGTTTTTT

clone size: .
J gene: TRBJ2-7
D gene: TRBD2
V gene: TRBV7-6
CDR3 protein: CASSPGPVGSGSPYEQYF
CDR3 DNA: TGTGCCAGCAGCCCCGGGCCCGTGGGTAGCGGGAGCCCCTACGAGCAGTACTTC

clone size: .
J gene: TRBJ2-2
D gene: TRBD1
V gene: TRBV4-1
CDR3 protein: CASSQVGTGPGELFF
CDR3 DNA: TGCGCCAGCAGCCAAGTTGGGACAGGCCCCGGGGAGCTGTTTTTT

clone size: .
J gene: TRBJ1-3
D gene: .
V gene: TRBV6-5
CDR3 protein: CASSFLRPSSGNTIYF
CDR3 DNA: TGTGCCAGCAGTTTCCTTCGGCCGTCCTCTGGAAACACCATATATTTT

clone size: .
J gene: TRBJ1-3
D gene: .
V gene: TRBV7-2
CDR3 protein: CASSPGNPGNTIYF
CDR3 DNA: TGTGCCAGCAGCCCCGGGAACCCTGGAAACACCATATATTTT

clone size: .
J gene: TRBJ1-5
D gene: TRBD1
V gene: TRBV19
CDR3 protein: CASSISMGGGPNQPQHF
CDR3 DNA: TGTGCCAGTAGTATCTCGATGGGAGGGGGCCCCAATCAGCCCCAGCATTTT

clone size: .
J gene: TRBJ2-3
D gene: .
V gene: TRBV2
CDR3 protein: CASSADTQYF
CDR3 DNA: TGTGCCAGCAGTGCTGATACGCAGTATTTT

clone size: .
J gene: TRBJ1-2
D gene: TRBD1
V gene: TRBV28
CDR3 protein: CASSLGTGRYGYTF
CDR3 DNA: TGTGCCAGCAGTTTGGGGACAGGGCGCTATGGCTACACCTTC

clone size: .
J gene: TRBJ2-2
D gene: .
V gene: TRBV9
CDR3 protein: CASSVATGYTGELFF
CDR3 DNA: TGTGCCAGCAGCGTAGCTACAGGGTACACCGGGGAGCTGTTTTTT

clone size: .
J gene: TRBJ2-1
D gene: .
V gene: TRBV6-1
CDR3 protein: CASSGGPPRGEQFF
CDR3 DNA: TGTGCCAGCTCCGGAGGACCGCCGAGAGGTGAGCAGTTCTTC

clone size: .
J gene: TRBJ2-7
D gene: .
V gene: TRBV5-5
CDR3 protein: CASSGGLAYEQYF
CDR3 DNA: TGTGCCAGCAGCGGGGGACTGGCCTACGAGCAGTACTTC

clone size: few
J gene: TRBJ2-1
D gene: TRBD1
V gene: TRBV6-1
CDR3 protein: CASRAPGQGAYEQFF
CDR3 DNA: TGTGCCAGCAGGGCTCCGGGACAGGGGGCATATGAGCAGTTCTTC

clone size: .
J gene: TRBJ1-1
D gene: .
V gene: TRBV11-2
CDR3 protein: CASSPGHRNTEAFF
CDR3 DNA: TGTGCCAGCAGCCCAGGACACCGGAACACTGAAGCTTTCTTT

clone size: .
J gene: TRBJ2-5
D gene: .
V gene: TRBV7-8
CDR3 protein: CASSLGGRGETQYF
CDR3 DNA: TGTGCCAGCAGCTTAGGGGGTCGAGGGGAGACCCAGTACTTC

clone size: .
J gene: TRBJ1-5
D gene: .
V gene: TRBV28
CDR3 protein: CASSPTQRPQHF
CDR3 DNA: TGTGCCAGCAGCCCTACCCAGCGGCCCCAGCATTTT

clone size: .
J gene: TRBJ2-2
D gene: .
V gene: TRBV2
CDR3 protein: CASSVAVPNTGELFF
CDR3 DNA: TGTGCCAGCAGCGTAGCGGTACCGAACACCGGGGAGCTGTTTTTT

clone size: .
J gene: TRBJ2-7
D gene: .
V gene: TRBV18
CDR3 protein: CASSPNTGREQYF
CDR3 DNA: TGTGCCAGCTCACCGAATACAGGTCGCGAGCAGTACTTC

clone size: .
J gene: TRBJ2-5
D gene: .
V gene: TRBV5-6
CDR3 protein: CASSPSWAKETQYF
CDR3 DNA: TGTGCCAGCAGCCCGTCATGGGCCAAAGAGACCCAGTACTTC

clone size: .
J gene: TRBJ2-1
D gene: TRBD2
V gene: TRBV7-2
CDR3 protein: CATRAGGYPNNEQFF
CDR3 DNA: TGTGCCACCCGAGCGGGAGGCTATCCTAACAATGAGCAGTTCTTC

clone size: .
J gene: TRBJ2-1
D gene: .
V gene: TRBV30
CDR3 protein: CAWSPQTSEQFF
CDR3 DNA: TGTGCCTGGAGTCCACAGACTTCTGAGCAGTTCTTC

clone size: .
J gene: TRBJ2-2
D gene: TRBD2
V gene: TRBV4-1
CDR3 protein: CASSQVTSAPTGELFF
CDR3 DNA: TGCGCCAGCAGCCAGGTTACTAGCGCTCCCACCGGGGAGCTGTTTTTT

clone size: .
J gene: TRBJ2-7
D gene: .
V gene: TRBV19
CDR3 protein: CASAMGVGRINEQYF
CDR3 DNA: TGTGCCAGTGCCATGGGGGTGGGCAGAATAAACGAGCAGTACTTC

clone size: once
J gene: TRBJ1-2
D gene: .
V gene: TRBV29-1
CDR3 protein: CSVGPEGQLYGYTF
CDR3 DNA: TGCAGCGTTGGTCCCGAAGGCCAACTCTATGGCTACACCTTC

clone size: .
J gene: TRBJ2-5
D gene: .
V gene: TRBV7-9
CDR3 protein: CASSSDGGRQETQYF
CDR3 DNA: TGTGCCAGCAGCTCCGATGGGGGACGGCAAGAGACCCAGTACTTC

clone size: .
J gene: TRBJ2-3
D gene: TRBD2
V gene: TRBV18
CDR3 protein: CASSSVKGLAGVGNTQYF
CDR3 DNA: TGTGCCAGCTCATCAGTAAAGGGACTAGCGGGAGTAGGGAATACGCAGTATTTT

clone size: .
J gene: TRBJ2-5
D gene: TRBD2
V gene: TRBV7-7
CDR3 protein: CASSLSGLATETQYF
CDR3 DNA: TGTGCCAGCAGCTTATCGGGACTAGCGACAGAGACCCAGTACTTC

clone size: .
J gene: TRBJ1-1
D gene: .
V gene: TRBV19
CDR3 protein: CASSIGFGAEAFF
CDR3 DNA: TGTGCCAGTAGTATAGGGTTTGGCGCTGAAGCTTTCTTT